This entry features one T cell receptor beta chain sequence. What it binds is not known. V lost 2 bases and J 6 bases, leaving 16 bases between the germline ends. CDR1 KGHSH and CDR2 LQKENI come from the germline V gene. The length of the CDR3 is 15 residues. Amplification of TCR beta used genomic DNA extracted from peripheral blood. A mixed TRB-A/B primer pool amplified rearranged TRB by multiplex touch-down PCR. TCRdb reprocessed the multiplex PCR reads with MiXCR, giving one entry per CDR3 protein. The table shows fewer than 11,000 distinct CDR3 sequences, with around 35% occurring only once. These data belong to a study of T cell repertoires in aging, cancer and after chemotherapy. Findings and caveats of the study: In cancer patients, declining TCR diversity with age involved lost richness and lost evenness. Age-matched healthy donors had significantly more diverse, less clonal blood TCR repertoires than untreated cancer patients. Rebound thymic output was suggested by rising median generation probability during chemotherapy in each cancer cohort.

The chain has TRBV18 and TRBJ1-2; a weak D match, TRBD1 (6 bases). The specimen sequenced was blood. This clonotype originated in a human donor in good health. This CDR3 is CASSPERLTGNGYTF. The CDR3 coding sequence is TGTGCCAGCTCACCAGAGCGACTCACAGGGAATGGCTACACCTTC. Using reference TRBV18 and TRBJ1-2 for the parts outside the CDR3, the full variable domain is NAGVMQNPRHLVRRRGQEARLRCSPMKGHSHVYWYRQLPEEGLKFMVYLQKENIIDESGMPKERFSAEFPKEGPSILRIQQVVRGDSAAYFCASSPERLTGNGYTFGSGTRLTVV.